A single sample gave rise to the 3 T cell receptor beta chains below, sequenced in a study of spatial heterogeneity in lung cancer. Noted time point: sample taken at primary tumor resection. TCRdb itself ran the 5' RACE reads through MiXCR, one entry per CDR3 protein. Among about 11,000 distinct CDR3 sequences listed, roughly 3.6% were seen once. The sample was PBMCs, taken at surgery. These receptors came from a female donor with early-stage non-small cell lung cancer.

The J gene is TRBJ2-3, the V gene TRBV28; 11 bases match TRBD2. The J segment lost 4 bases and the V segment lost 4 bases, leaving 7 bases of the junction unmatched. Germline V lookup: CDR1 MDHEN, CDR2 SYDVKM. The CDR3 contains 16 residues. This CDR3 reads CASSWQLAGVADTQYF. Here the CDR3 DNA reads TGTGCCAGCAGTTGGCAACTAGCGGGGGTAGCAGATACGCAGTATTTT.

This clonotype came up many times. The rearrangement uses TRBV9 and TRBJ1-4, with TRBD1 matching over 8 bases. The CDR3 totals 15 residues. V shed 4 bases, J shed 7 bases, and the junction held 9 bases outside the gene matches. Germline V gives CDR1 SGDLS, CDR2 YYNGEE. The CDR3: CASSTPGGGGEKLFF. The CDR3 nucleotides read TGTGCCAGCAGCACCCCAGGGGGCGGCGGTGAAAAACTGTTTTTT.

This clonotype was counted many times. This chain links TRBV11-2 with TRBJ2-5, with D hard to call. Between the trimmed V and J ends, which lost 0 bases and 4 bases, there was a span of 6 bases. Germline assignment: CDR1 SGHAT and CDR2 FQNNGV. The CDR3 has 13 amino acids. The CDR3 here is CASSLDPGETQYF. In DNA, the CDR3 is TGTGCCAGCAGCTTAGATCCTGGAGAGACCCAGTACTTC.